This TCR beta chain comes out of a study of human T cells and chemical hapten exposure. Sample time point: pre-sensitization, week 0. Indicated treatment: therapeutic diphenylcyclopropenone sensitization with weekly scalp DPC. TCRdb used MiXCR to reprocess the RACE reads, holding one entry per CDR3 protein. There are roughly 260,000 distinct CDR3 sequences in the sample; more than 6.5% occur only once, and approximately 2.2% lies in the top ten. This clonotype was picked up a small number of times. The antigen is undetermined. Whole-study results and caveats: Donors had alopecia, so their immune response may differ from healthy people's.

The sequence derives from a middle-aged woman with alopecia areata. Some clones in this sample may be carry-over from other donors' samples. The sample was whole blood, taken in connection with sensitization to the hapten diphenylcyclopropenone (DPC).

The CDR3 DNA reads TGTGCCAGCAGCCCTCTAGGGGACCGGGAGCTGTTTTTT. It is translated as CASSPLGDRELFF. The gene calls are TRBV7-2 and TRBJ2-2; D tentatively fits TRBD1 or TRBD2 (5 bases each). This CDR3 has 13 amino acids. The V end was cut by 5 bases, the J end by 9 bases, with 13 bases between. Germline CDR1 and CDR2: SGHTA and FQGNSA.